Listed below are T cell receptor beta chains from one sample, sequenced in a study of T cell repertoires in cytomegalovirus infection. TCRdb reprocessed the reads with MiXCR, giving one entry per CDR3 protein. The table has 600,000 to 800,000 distinct CDR3 sequences, approximately 24% seen once. What was sequenced was CD8+ T cells from PBMCs. Receptors were obtained from a human donor in good health (CMV status not recorded). Some clones in this sample may be carry-over from other donors' samples. CDR3s include the opening cysteine and the closing phenylalanine or tryptophan. A D gene is named only where the DNA matches it firmly. Not every row has a clone size; where given, it reads once, few, many or a size class.

j_call | d_call | clone_size | v_call | cdr3_nt | cdr3_aa
TRBJ2-3 | - | - | TRBV4-1 | TGCGCCAACAGCTGGGGTTCCGGCACAGATACGCAGTATTTT | CANSWGSGTDTQYF
TRBJ2-7 | - | many | TRBV6-6 | TGTGCCAGCAGTCCGACGTGGGCGGGGCCCTCCTACGAGCAGTACTTC | CASSPTWAGPSYEQYF
TRBJ2-5 | TRBD1 | - | TRBV2 | TGTGCCAGCGAGGACAGGGAGGAGACCCAGTACTTC | CASEDREETQYF
TRBJ2-7 | - | few | TRBV14 | TGTGCCAGCAGCTTCCGCGGACAGAACGAGCAGTACTTC | CASSFRGQNEQYF
TRBJ2-3 | TRBD1 | - | TRBV28 | TGTGCCAGCAGTCCACAGGGGGAAACCCTGCAGTATTTT | CASSPQGETLQYF
TRBJ2-5 | TRBD2 | few | TRBV29-1 | TGCAGCGTAGGACTAGCGAGGGAGACCCAGTACTTC | CSVGLARETQYF
TRBJ1-2 | - | many | TRBV6-5 | TGTGCCAGCAGTTCGGACGGCTATGGCTACACCTTC | CASSSDGYGYTF
TRBJ2-7 | - | - | TRBV2 | TGTGCCAGCAGCGAGGTAGCCTACGAGCAGTACTTC | CASSEVAYEQYF
TRBJ1-2 | - | - | TRBV18 | TGTGCCAGCTCACATCCAATCGACGGAGCTAACTATGGCTACACCTTC | CASSHPIDGANYGYTF
TRBJ1-1 | - | many | TRBV7-6 | TGTGCCAGCAGCCAAACCCGGACGGTGAACACTGAAGCTTTCTTT | CASSQTRTVNTEAFF
TRBJ2-5 | - | few | TRBV5-1 | TGCGCCAGCAGCTTGGTAGAGTCAAGGCAAGAGACCCAGTACTTC | CASSLVESRQETQYF
TRBJ1-2 | - | - | TRBV29-1 | TGCAGCTCCCCGATGGAGGAGAACTATGGCTACACCTTC | CSSPMEENYGYTF
TRBJ2-1 | TRBD1 | - | TRBV9 | TGTGCCAGCAGCGCGGGACAGGGACGGGGCAATGAGCAGTTCTTC | CASSAGQGRGNEQFF
TRBJ2-7 | - | many | TRBV12-3/TRBV12-4 | TGTGCCAGCAGTCCCTCCGGATCGGCGACCTCCTACGAGCAGTACTTC | CASSPSGSATSYEQYF
TRBJ2-2 | TRBD1 | few | TRBV19 | TGTGCCAGCAAACCGGGACAGGGGTGGGGATTGGATTCCGGGGAGCTGTTTTTT | CASKPGQGWGLDSGELFF
TRBJ1-6 | - | - | TRBV7-7 | TGTGCTAGCAGCCTTAGTATCGCCAATTCACCCCTCCACTTT | CASSLSIANSPLHF
TRBJ2-1 | TRBD1 | - | TRBV20-1 | TGCAGTGCTCCTGGAGGGACAGGGGAGATTGACTCCTACAATGAGCAGTTCTTC | CSAPGGTGEIDSYNEQFF
TRBJ1-1 | TRBD1 | - | TRBV6-5 | TGTGCCAGCAGCCCCGGGACAGATAACACTGAAGCTTTCTTT | CASSPGTDNTEAFF
TRBJ2-1 | TRBD2 | - | TRBV5-5 | TGTGCCAGCAGCCCATTTCCTAGCGGGGGATACCAAACCTACAATGAGCAGTTCTTC | CASSPFPSGGYQTYNEQFF
TRBJ1-2 | TRBD1 | few | TRBV12-3/TRBV12-4 | TGTGCCAGCAGCAACGACAGGGGGCGTTTTTGGAACTATGGCTACACCTTC | CASSNDRGRFWNYGYTF
TRBJ2-2 | - | many | TRBV7-6 | TGTGCCAGCAGCTTAGCCGAAGGACGGGAGCTGTTTTTT | CASSLAEGRELFF
TRBJ2-3 | - | few | TRBV6-2/TRBV6-3 | TGTGCCAGCAGTTACTTCGGGGGAGCTGATACGCAGTATTTT | CASSYFGGADTQYF
TRBJ2-7 | TRBD1 | many | TRBV12-3/TRBV12-4 | TGTGCCAGCAGTTTAGGGGACAGGCCGAGCTCCTACGAGCAGTACTTC | CASSLGDRPSSYEQYF
TRBJ1-2 | TRBD1 | few | TRBV13 | TGTGCCAGCAGCCCGGACAGGGGGCGTCACTATGGCTACACCTTC | CASSPDRGRHYGYTF
TRBJ2-7 | - | - | TRBV27 | TGTGCCAGCAGTACCCATGGGAATCAGCAGTACTTC | CASSTHGNQQYF
TRBJ1-2 | TRBD1 | - | TRBV6-2/TRBV6-3 | TGTGCCAGCAGTTACTCGTCTGGGACAGGACCCTTCTCCTATGGCTACACCTTC | CASSYSSGTGPFSYGYTF
TRBJ2-1 | - | few | TRBV4-1 | TGCGCCAGCTCCGGGGCAGATCACAATGAGCAGTTCTTC | CASSGADHNEQFF
TRBJ2-1 | TRBD1 | few | TRBV20-1 | TGCAGTGCTCCCGACAGGGCCCTCTACAATGAGCAGTTCTTC | CSAPDRALYNEQFF
TRBJ1-1 | - | - | TRBV6-1 | TGTGCCAGCAGTGAGAGGGAGAAGATGAACACTGAAGCTTTCTTT | CASSEREKMNTEAFF
TRBJ2-7 | TRBD2 | few | TRBV7-9 | TGTGCCAGCAGCTTAGCAGGACTAGACGAGCAGTACTTC | CASSLAGLDEQYF
TRBJ1-5 | - | once | TRBV7-2 | TGTGCCAGCAGCTTATGGGGGGAGGACGATCAACCCCAGCATTTT | CASSLWGEDDQPQHF
TRBJ1-2 | TRBD1 | few | TRBV12-3/TRBV12-4 | TGTGCCAGCAAAGGACAGGGCTATGGCTACACCTTC | CASKGQGYGYTF
TRBJ1-1 | TRBD1 | few | TRBV29-1 | TGCAGCGCCTGGACAGGGGCTGAAGCTTTCTTT | CSAWTGAEAFF
TRBJ1-1 | TRBD1 | - | TRBV6-2/TRBV6-3 | TGTGCCAGCAGGGACTGGACAGGGGGCGTCAACACTGAAGCTTTCTTT | CASRDWTGGVNTEAFF
TRBJ2-1 | TRBD1 | many | TRBV6-5 | TGTGCCAGCAGTAGACAGGGTCCCTACAATGAGCAGTTCTTC | CASSRQGPYNEQFF
TRBJ2-1 | TRBD1 | many | TRBV28 | TGTGCCAGCATCTCCTTACAGGGGTATGAGCAGTTCTTC | CASISLQGYEQFF
TRBJ2-1 | - | many | TRBV6-2/TRBV6-3 | TGTGCCAGCAGACCCCAATGGTACAATGAGCAGTTCTTC | CASRPQWYNEQFF
TRBJ1-1 | - | - | TRBV29-1 | TGCAGCATTACAGTGAACACTGAAGCTTTCTTT | CSITVNTEAFF
TRBJ2-3 | - | - | TRBV19 | TGTGCCAGTAGGCCCCTCCAAGGGAGCACAGATACGCAGTATTTT | CASRPLQGSTDTQYF
TRBJ2-1 | TRBD2 | many | TRBV7-8 | TGTGCCAGCAGCTTAGGCGGGGGGGCCCTCGGTGAGCAGTTCTTC | CASSLGGGALGEQFF
TRBJ2-2 | - | few | TRBV27 | TGTGCCAGCAGTTTATACCTGGGGCTGACCGGGGAGCTGTTTTTT | CASSLYLGLTGELFF
TRBJ2-2 | - | - | TRBV28 | TGTGCCAGCCGCCAGGGTGTCGGGGAGCTGTTTTTT | CASRQGVGELFF